This TCR beta chain was profiled in a study of T cells in Graves' hyperthyroidism and ophthalmopathy. The TCR beta CDR3 regions underwent amplification using RNA transcripts as the source. The HTBI primer set drove a first-round RT-PCR of the TCR CDR3. TCRdb independently ran MiXCR on the multiplex PCR reads; one entry per CDR3 protein. Of more than 300,000 distinct CDR3 sequences listed, roughly 15% are singletons. Study-wide results and caveats: Peripheral blood also featured most of the thyroid clonotypes expanded above 0.001.

This clonotype has at least ten counts. Its matching antigen is unknown. The V end lost 4 bases, the J end lost 1 base, and 5 bases lay between the germline ends. Germline lookup yields CDR1 SNHLY and CDR2 FYNNEI. This CDR3 region has 12 residues. Individuals with ophthalmopathy presented a Clinical Activity Score of at least 3, a NOSPECS grade of at least 4 and a duration under 3 months. Uncontrolled infection, other autoimmune disease, pregnancy or lactation led to exclusion. This TCR derives from a woman younger than 45 with Graves' ophthalmopathy. Sequenced input: blood. V usage is TRBV2 and J usage is TRBJ2-7, with D hard to call. CDR3: CASSGQSYEQYF. In DNA, the CDR3 is TGTGCCAGCAGTGGCCAGTCCTACGAGCAGTACTTC.